This TCR beta chain was captured by sequencing in a study of identical twins (dated by TCRdb to 2016 to 2017). For context, the study as a whole: To test whether fetal clonotypes persist, the study used deep sequencing on TCR alpha and beta repertoires from monozygotic twins, unrelated adults of various ages, and cord blood. To rule out contamination, replicate twin experiments were performed at different times with different library preparation protocols.

Library construction relied on 5' RACE. Sequenced on an Illumina HiSeq 2000. Template switching introduced a universal primer binding site; the final cDNA contained a unique molecular identifier, enabling accurate counting of TCR cDNA molecules. Specific primers in the conserved constant-segment region were used to synthesize first-strand cDNA for TCR alpha and beta chains. To control for contamination, every cDNA library was double barcoded, receiving both a SMART-Mk sample barcode and Illumina barcodes. TruSeq adapter sequences and Illumina sample barcodes were added in two successive PCR steps. The Illumina HiSeq platform was used with custom primers to sequence TCR alpha and beta cDNA libraries. Per the source publication's procedure: Raw reads were processed with MiGEC to extract unique molecular identifiers, and MiXCR was used to determine CDR3 positions. Recombination models were inferred per individual with the repgenHMM and IGoR tools using an EM algorithm. The analysis of shared clonotypes was done with the tcR package in R, with sharing normalized by the product of cloneset sizes. To study raw recombination without the effects of thymic and clonal selection, out-of-frame nonproductive sequences were analyzed. TCRdb itself trimmed the public reads at Q25 with fastp, ran MiXCR and retained productive beta chains. Each entry merges the rows of one CDR3 protein and shows their most common DNA and genes. The V and J calls follow TCRdb's processing rather than the paper's. This sample comprises 600,000 to 700,000 distinct CDR3 sequences, around 20% of them detected only once. The ten largest clones add up to 4.3% of the sample.

What the authors observed across the whole study: Because the same donors could not be followed over many years, conclusions were based on cross-sectional statistical analysis. In beta out-of-frame sequences, excess twin sharing was weaker, because having fewer shared sequences lowered the signal-to-noise ratio. Compared with coincidental sharing between unrelated individuals, an excess of low generation-probability sequences was observed among out-of-frame TCR alpha sequences shared between twins. Out-of-frame TCR alpha sharing in monozygotic twins was systematically underestimated by recombination models, whereas sharing between unrelated individuals was in agreement with the recombination models. Fewer insertions were carried by abundant cord blood beta clonotypes, a similar but weaker trend appeared in young adult naive repertoires, and no such trend appeared in memory repertoires. Zero-insertion analyses could be partly confounded by invariant T cells such as MAIT and iNKT, though diverse VJ usage argued against such confounding for most clonotypes.

V ends up 6 bases short and J 8 bases short, with an unmatched junction base count of 10. The CDR3, from cysteine to phenylalanine, totals 15 residues. The sequence is cut down to CDR3 DNA, 45 bases in frame from base 1. In regard to this clonotype: What antigen it recognizes has not been identified. Per-nucleotide qualities are absent, and no much larger clonotype sits a single base away.

Every donor in the study was a healthy Caucasian. The twin cohort comprised three pairs of female monozygotic twins, all aged about 18 to 29 years. Peripheral blood mononuclear cells were used as the source from which RNA for TCR libraries was isolated. The same specimen was also included in a second study, on T cells expressing NK-cell markers. That second publication adds: Three sorted T-cell subsets (CD3+CD56+NKG2C+, CD3+CD56+NKG2C- and CD3+CD56-NKG2C+) from several donors had their TCR beta-chain repertoires profiled. Among the eight sequenced donors, only one was HCMV-seronegative, while the other seven were HCMV-seropositive. To restrict sorting to alphabetaTCR-expressing T cells, an anti-gammadeltaTCR antibody was added in several experiments. In more than five donors, the dominant CD3+CD56+NKG2C+ clonotypes were found to rank among the top 10 CD8+ clonotypes and to make up about 1.0-7.5% of CD8+ T cells. Those dominant clonotypes were again the most abundant among CD3+CD56-NKG2C+ cells in a few donors, at roughly 25-60.1%. It remained unclear whether the expanded NKG2C-expressing T cell clones were specific for HCMV antigens. The study sequenced eight donors, all healthy volunteers chosen at random: three men and five women. A commercial ELISA kit detecting HCMV-specific IgG in serum was used to determine HCMV serostatus. Bulk peripheral blood T-cell repertoires were additionally sequenced from unsorted PBMC for several donors. Reads were demultiplexed and grouped by UMI with MIGEC, and clonotypes were assembled and quantified with MiTCR. Only TCR cDNA sequences supported by at least two reads were kept to exclude erroneous sequences. The tcR package was used for downstream repertoire analysis, with clonotypes matched between fractions based on CDR3 nucleotide sequence plus V segment. VDJmatch was used to annotate antigen specificity against VDJdb, with one amino acid substitution allowed in CDR3.

Recombination linked TRBV12-3 or TRBV12-4 to TRBJ2-1; 10 bases in the middle match TRBD2. The sequenced sample consisted of PBMCs. The sequence came from a woman younger than 30 in good health. This receptor carries the CDR3 CASSQRAGGPHEQFF. The base sequence is TGTGCCAGCAGCCAGAGAGCGGGGGGGCCACATGAGCAGTTCTTC.